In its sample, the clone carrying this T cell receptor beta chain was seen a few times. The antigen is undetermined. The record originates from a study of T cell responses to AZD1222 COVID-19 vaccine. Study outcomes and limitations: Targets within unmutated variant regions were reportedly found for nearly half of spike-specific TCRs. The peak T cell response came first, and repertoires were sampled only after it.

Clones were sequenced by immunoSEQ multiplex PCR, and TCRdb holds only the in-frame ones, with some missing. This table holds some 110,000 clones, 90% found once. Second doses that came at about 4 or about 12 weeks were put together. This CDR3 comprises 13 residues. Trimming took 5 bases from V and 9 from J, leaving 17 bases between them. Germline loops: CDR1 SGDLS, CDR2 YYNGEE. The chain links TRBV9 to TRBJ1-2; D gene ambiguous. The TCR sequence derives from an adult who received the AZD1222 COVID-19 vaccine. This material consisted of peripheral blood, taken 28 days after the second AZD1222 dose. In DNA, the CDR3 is TGTGCCAGCAGTGCGGGAGACGCGGGCCGCTACACCTTC. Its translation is CASSAGDAGRYTF.